This TCR beta chain was documented in a study of blood T cell repertoires in COVID-19. As for the study in general: COVID-19 samples collected from the United States, Italy and Spain covered acute and convalescent phases.

The CDR3 spans 16 residues. CDR1 and CDR2 (germline): LGHDT, YNNKEL (reference sequence). The V end was cut by 4 bases, the J end by 9 bases, with 22 bases between. Sequenced by immunoSEQ multiplex PCR; TCRdb stores in-frame clones only, minus some. The sample yields 200,000 to 300,000 clones, more than 70% seen once. Clinical histories supplied by participants themselves formed the basis of cohort assignment. Input material: PBMCs or T cells enriched from blood (not recorded which). This sequence originates from a woman in her thirties or forties with acute COVID-19. This rearrangement joins TRBV3-1 (or the pseudogene TRBV3-2) to TRBJ1-3; possibly TRBD1 for D (5 bases). The CDR3 DNA reads as TGTGCCAGCAGCCTCGGCCAGGGATTACCCGGGGGCACCATATATTTT. As protein: CASSLGQGLPGGTIYF.